Listed below are T cell receptor beta chains from one sample, sequenced in a study of OX40 agonist ivuxolimab in advanced cancers. Method: immunoSEQ multiplex PCR; TCRdb's copy keeps in-frame clones and lacks some. Of 46,000 or so clones listed, 80% to 90% are singletons. The source was CD4+ or CD8+ T cells sorted from blood, collected in a trial of the OX40 agonist ivuxolimab. The receptors were gathered from an adult with an advanced solid tumor such as melanoma, head and neck, liver or kidney cancer. Each CDR3 is given with its conserved first and last residue. The order of the fields is D gene, clone size, V gene, J gene, CDR3 protein, CDR3 DNA. D genes are given only for firm matches. Size tells how often a clone was seen (once, few, many) or the class of an expanded clone, and some rows leave it out.

d_gene: TRBD2; abundance: -; v_gene: TRBV5-4; j_gene: TRBJ2-1; CDR3aa: CASSFLGSGMDEQFF; CDR3nt: TGTGCCAGCAGCTTTTTGGGTAGCGGGATGGATGAGCAGTTCTTC
d_gene: TRBD1; abundance: -; v_gene: TRBV19; j_gene: TRBJ1-2; CDR3aa: CASNPGTGGFGYTF; CDR3nt: TGTGCCAGTAATCCCGGGACAGGGGGCTTTGGCTACACCTTC
d_gene: TRBD2; abundance: -; v_gene: TRBV2; j_gene: TRBJ2-5; CDR3aa: CAAKVPAGRRETQYF; CDR3nt: TGTGCCGCAAAGGTCCCAGCGGGACGGAGAGAGACCCAGTACTTC
d_gene: TRBD1; abundance: -; v_gene: TRBV7-9; j_gene: TRBJ2-7; CDR3aa: CASSSRTGLAYEQYF; CDR3nt: TGTGCCAGCAGCTCAAGGACAGGGTTGGCCTACGAGCAGTACTTC
d_gene: -; abundance: -; v_gene: TRBV2; j_gene: TRBJ1-4; CDR3aa: CASTPELISIREKLFF; CDR3nt: TGTGCCAGCACTCCCGAATTGATCTCGATTCGAGAAAAACTGTTTTTT
d_gene: TRBD2; abundance: -; v_gene: TRBV12-5; j_gene: TRBJ2-7; CDR3aa: CASGGLSYEQYF; CDR3nt: TGTGCTTCGGGGGGGCTCTCCTACGAGCAGTACTTC
d_gene: TRBD1; abundance: -; v_gene: TRBV7-9; j_gene: TRBJ1-2; CDR3aa: CASSKSGTDHLGYTF; CDR3nt: TGTGCCAGCAGCAAATCCGGGACAGACCATCTGGGCTACACCTTC
d_gene: -; abundance: -; v_gene: TRBV27; j_gene: TRBJ1-2; CDR3aa: CASSLSYFSLEGNYGYTF; CDR3nt: TGTGCCAGCAGTTTATCCTACTTCTCTCTTGAGGGAAACTATGGCTACACCTTC
d_gene: TRBD2; abundance: -; v_gene: TRBV30; j_gene: TRBJ2-5; CDR3aa: CAWYKGLAGEETQYF; CDR3nt: TGTGCCTGGTATAAGGGACTAGCGGGGGAAGAGACCCAGTACTTC
d_gene: -; abundance: few; v_gene: TRBV28; j_gene: TRBJ2-7; CDR3aa: CASTPRKPSHFTYEQYF; CDR3nt: TGTGCCAGCACACCGAGGAAGCCTAGTCATTTCACCTACGAGCAGTACTTC
d_gene: TRBD2; abundance: -; v_gene: TRBV19; j_gene: TRBJ2-5; CDR3aa: CASKTSGKQETQYF; CDR3nt: TGTGCCAGTAAAACTAGCGGAAAACAAGAGACCCAGTACTTC
d_gene: TRBD2; abundance: -; v_gene: TRBV5-4; j_gene: TRBJ2-7; CDR3aa: CASSFSGGKSSYEQYF; CDR3nt: TGTGCCAGCAGCTTTTCCGGGGGGAAAAGCTCCTACGAGCAGTACTTC
d_gene: TRBD2; abundance: -; v_gene: TRBV5-6; j_gene: TRBJ2-1; CDR3aa: CASSFNGGARNEQFF; CDR3nt: TGTGCCAGCAGCTTTAACGGGGGGGCCAGGAATGAGCAGTTCTTC
d_gene: TRBD1; abundance: -; v_gene: TRBV4-1; j_gene: TRBJ1-6; CDR3aa: CASSQKGQGKNSPLHF; CDR3nt: TGCGCCAGCAGCCAAAAGGGACAGGGAAAAAATTCACCCCTCCACTTT
d_gene: -; abundance: once; v_gene: TRBV27; j_gene: TRBJ1-5; CDR3aa: CASSLTGGHGNQPQHF; CDR3nt: TGTGCCAGCAGTTTGACAGGAGGTCATGGCAATCAGCCCCAGCATTTT
d_gene: TRBD1; abundance: once; v_gene: TRBV11-3; j_gene: TRBJ2-7; CDR3aa: CASSWDRGFYEQYF; CDR3nt: TGTGCCAGCAGCTGGGACAGGGGATTTTACGAGCAGTACTTC
d_gene: -; abundance: -; v_gene: TRBV5-4; j_gene: TRBJ2-1; CDR3aa: CAIESSYNEQFF; CDR3nt: TGTGCCATCGAAAGCTCCTACAATGAGCAGTTCTTC
d_gene: TRBD1; abundance: -; v_gene: TRBV2; j_gene: TRBJ2-3; CDR3aa: CASLWGQTGGTDTQYF; CDR3nt: TGTGCCAGCTTATGGGGACAGACAGGGGGCACAGATACGCAGTATTTT
d_gene: TRBD1; abundance: few; v_gene: TRBV11-2; j_gene: TRBJ2-7; CDR3aa: CASSGTGSYEQYF; CDR3nt: TGTGCCAGCAGCGGGACAGGTTCCTACGAGCAGTACTTC
d_gene: -; abundance: -; v_gene: TRBV4-2; j_gene: TRBJ2-5; CDR3aa: CASSQEKLANQETQYF; CDR3nt: TGTGCCAGCAGCCAAGAAAAACTAGCCAACCAAGAGACCCAGTACTTC
d_gene: TRBD2; abundance: -; v_gene: TRBV6-5; j_gene: TRBJ2-1; CDR3aa: CASSFGGGALDEQFF; CDR3nt: TGTGCCAGCAGTTTTGGCGGGGGGGCCTTGGATGAGCAGTTCTTC
d_gene: -; abundance: -; v_gene: TRBV5-1; j_gene: TRBJ2-4; CDR3aa: CASSSDRYKNIQYF; CDR3nt: TGCGCCAGCAGCTCTGACAGATACAAAAACATTCAGTACTTC
d_gene: -; abundance: -; v_gene: TRBV28; j_gene: TRBJ1-3; CDR3aa: CASSFRSGKGNTIYF; CDR3nt: TGTGCCAGCAGTTTTCGGTCAGGGAAGGGAAACACCATATATTTT